The 29 T cell receptor beta chains below come from one sample, sequenced in a study of blood T cell repertoires in COVID-19. Data came from immunoSEQ multiplex PCR; TCRdb stores just in-frame clones and leaves some out. Of a few hundred thousand clones in the sample, roughly 85% were seen once. Material for sequencing was peripheral blood. The receptors were sampled from a woman in her seventies with acute or convalescent COVID-19.

The DNA of the CDR3 is TGTGCCAGCAGCGTCCTAGCGGGGGGTTTGGGTACGCAGTATTTT. Its translation is CASSVLAGGLGTQYF. The chain has TRBV9 and TRBJ2-3; 11 nucleotides agree with TRBD2. From germline, CDR1 is SGDLS and CDR2 YYNGEE. The CDR3 has 15 residues. J was trimmed by 8 bases and V by 2 bases; bases with no gene match: 7.

The chain employs TRBV3-1 (or the pseudogene TRBV3-2) and TRBJ1-6; D not certain. The germline V gene has CDR1 LGHDT and CDR2 YNNKEL (reference sequence). This CDR3 has 16 residues. V lost 1 base and J 3 bases, leaving 10 bases between the germline ends. CDR3 coding DNA: TGTGCCAGCAGCCAAGTCCCGGTTCTCTATAATTCACCCCTCCACTTT. It is translated as CASSQVPVLYNSPLHF.

This rearrangement joins TRBV7-3 to TRBJ1-6; weak D call: TRBD1 (5 bases). Germline CDR1 SGHTA, CDR2 FQGTGA. The CDR3 is 14 amino acids. V was clipped by 6 bases and J by 8 bases, with 14 bases between them. Here the CDR3 reads CASSTGGAYSPLHF. The CDR3 DNA reads as TGTGCCAGCAGTACTGGCGGGGCCTATTCACCCCTCCACTTT.

The gene calls are TRBV9 and TRBJ1-4, with D maybe TRBD1 (6 bases). This CDR3 is 13 amino acids long. The germline gives CDR1 SGDLS, CDR2 YYNGEE. Trimming stripped 3 bases from V and 5 bases from J, with 8 bases between. The CDR3 DNA is TGTGCCAGCAGCGGGACAGTAAATGAAAAACTGTTTTTT. Translation: CASSGTVNEKLFF.

The chain uses TRBV6-6 and TRBJ1-5; weak D call: TRBD1 (5 bases). Germline lookup yields CDR1 MNHNY and CDR2 SVGAGI (reference sequence). Trimming removed 6 bases from V and 11 bases from J, with 20 bases in between. The CDR3 spans 14 residues. Written as DNA, the CDR3 is TGTGCCAGCAGCAAGGGGCAGAGCTATGTGGCCCAGCATTTT. Residues: CASSKGQSYVAQHF.

This rearrangement joins TRBV9 to TRBJ1-1; the D gene is possibly TRBD1 (5 bases). Germline values: CDR1 SGDLS, CDR2 YYNGEE. The CDR3 extends over 17 amino acids. V lost 0 bases and J lost 0, with 15 bases in between. The CDR3 nucleotides read TGTGCCAGCAGCGTAGGTAGGCAGGGCCTTTTGAACACTGAAGCTTTCTTT. Translation gives CASSVGRQGLLNTEAFF.

V gene TRBV14 combines with J gene TRBJ1-1; maybe TRBD1 (6 bases). CDR3 length: 15 amino acids. Germline lookup yields CDR1 SGHDN and CDR2 FVKESK. Between the trimmed V and J ends, which lost 4 bases and 2 bases, there was a span of 14 bases. CDR3 DNA sequence: TGTGCCAGCAGCCTATCCGGGACACTAAACACTGAAGCTTTCTTT. Protein sequence: CASSLSGTLNTEAFF. The full variable domain, with the rest looked up from reference TRBV14 and TRBJ1-1, is EAGVTQFPSHSVIEKGQTVTLRCDPISGHDNLYWYRRVMGKEIKFLLHFVKESKQDESGMPNNRFLAERTGGTYSTLKVQPAELEDSGVYFCASSLSGTLNTEAFFGQGTRLTVV.

Comments on this clone: At one of its ends the junction is not consistent with the germline gene, which may arise from a read error. The chain has TRBV6-5 and TRBJ1-2; no clear D. The CDR3 has 13 residues. Per the germline V gene, CDR1 is MNHEY and CDR2 is SVGAGI. The CDR3 bases are TGTGCCACCAGTCCTTACAGAAAAGATGGCTACACCTTC. Translation: CATSPYRKDGYTF.

V gene TRBV27 combines with J gene TRBJ2-3; 7 bases are shared with TRBD1. Germline loops: CDR1 MNHEY, CDR2 SMNVEV (reference sequence). This CDR3 spans 16 amino acids. With V trimmed by 7 bases and J by 3 bases, 13 bases remained unmatched. DNA of the CDR3: TGTGCCAGCATCAGAAGAAACCGGGACAGAACAGATACGCAGTATTTT. It codes for CASIRRNRDRTDTQYF.

The chain links TRBV3-1 (or the pseudogene TRBV3-2) to TRBJ2-3, with a tentative D call TRBD1 (5 bases). V was trimmed by 7 bases and J by 0 bases, leaving 14 bases between them. Looked up from germline, CDR1 is LGHDT and CDR2 is YNNKEL (reference sequence). CDR3 size: 15 residues. CDR3 in DNA: TGTGCCAGCAACCTAGGGGTTACTAGCACAGATACGCAGTATTTT. It yields the protein CASNLGVTSTDTQYF.

The rearrangement joins TRBV6-6 to TRBJ1-1, with TRBD1 as a possible D gene (5 bases). This CDR3 has 14 amino acids. The V end was cut by 0 bases, the J end by 7 bases, with 12 bases between. The germline V gene has CDR1 MNHNY and CDR2 SVGAGI (reference sequence). In DNA, the CDR3 is TGTGCCAGCAGTTACTCGAGAGGCAGGGTTGAAGCTTTCTTT. The encoded protein is CASSYSRGRVEAFF.

The table lists this clone with many counts. The CDR3 DNA reads as TGTGCCAGCAGTTCGCCCGGGACAGGGACCTATGGCTACACCTTC. Protein: CASSSPGTGTYGYTF. This sequence joins TRBV6-5 and TRBJ1-2; TRBD1 matches at 9 bases. There are 15 residues in the CDR3. Trimming at V came to 4 bases and at J to 4 bases, leaving 7 bases not matched to a gene. The germline gives CDR1 MNHEY, CDR2 SVGAGI.

This sequence joins TRBV6-5 and TRBJ2-6; D ambiguous. Per germline, CDR1 MNHEY and CDR2 SVGAGI. CDR3 size: 13 residues. V lost 6 bases, J lost 4 bases, and 7 bases lay in between. The CDR3 region is CASRKTGANVLTF. CDR3 nucleotides: TGTGCCAGCAGAAAAACAGGGGCCAACGTCCTGACTTTC.

The V and J genes are TRBV2 and TRBJ2-1, with D possibly matching TRBD2 (5 bases). CDR3 length equals 14 residues. V was clipped by 10 bases and J by 4 bases, with 17 bases between them. Germline CDR1 reads SNHLY; CDR2 reads FYNNEI. The CDR3, as DNA: TGTGCCACAGCGGCAAGGTTACCTTACAATGAGCAGTTCTTC. Residues: CATAARLPYNEQFF. Full variable domain (remainder filled in from reference TRBV2 and TRBJ2-1): EPEVTQTPSHQVTQMGQEVILRCVPISNHLYFYWYRQILGQKVEFLVSFYNNEISEKSEIFDDQFSVERPDGSNFTLKIRSTKLEDSAMYFCATAARLPYNEQFFGPGTRLTVL.

The chain has TRBV19 and TRBJ1-2; D is possibly TRBD1 (5 bases). Germline V lookup: CDR1 LNHDA, CDR2 SQIVND (reference sequence). V lost 5 bases to trimming and J lost 4 bases, with 17 bases between them. The CDR3 length is 15 residues. CDR3 in DNA: TGTGCCAGTAGTGGGAGGGGCATCGGTGGCTATGGCTACACCTTC. Translated: CASSGRGIGGYGYTF.

The V call is TRBV5-1, the J call TRBJ2-7; 12 bases map to TRBD2. The V segment lost 3 bases and the J segment 5 bases; nucleotides outside the gene matches: 18. Germline CDR1 SGHRS, CDR2 YFSETQ. The CDR3 totals 19 residues. The CDR3 nucleotides read TGCGCCAGCAGCTGGAGGTCTAGCGGGGGGGCCGAGGTACGGAACGAGCAGTACTTC. As protein: CASSWRSSGGAEVRNEQYF.

The sample holds a few counts of this clone. The chain recombines TRBV6-5 with TRBJ2-7; the match to TRBD1 covers 8 bases. The ends lost 7 bases at V and 3 bases at J; junction bases unmatched: 5. The CDR3 has 13 amino acids. Germline V gene sequence: CDR1 MNHEY, CDR2 SVGAGI. The CDR3 DNA sequence: TGTGCCAGCACTAGGGACAGGAGCTACGAGCAGTACTTC. Its protein product is CASTRDRSYEQYF.

This rearrangement joins TRBV5-4 to TRBJ2-1; D perhaps matches TRBD2 (6 bases). This CDR3 is built from 13 residues. Germline V gene data show CDR1 as SGHNT and CDR2 as YYREEE (reference sequence). The V and J ends lost 0 bases and 10 bases respectively, with 11 bases between them. CDR3 in DNA: TGTGCCAGCAGCTTGGTTCGGAGCGGGGAGCAGTTCTTC. It encodes CASSLVRSGEQFF.

This clone was seen only once. The V gene is TRBV18, the J gene TRBJ1-1, with 11 bases identical to TRBD1. This CDR3 is built from 15 residues. Per germline, CDR1 KGHSH and CDR2 LQKENI. The V segment lost 3 bases and the J segment 6 bases; nucleotides outside the gene matches: 6. The CDR3, as DNA: TGTGCCAGCTCACCGGGACAGGGGGGCCATGCTGAAGCTTTCTTT. It encodes CASSPGQGGHAEAFF.

The chain links TRBV19 to TRBJ1-6; perhaps TRBD1 as D (5 bases). Trimming shortened V by 4 bases and J by 12 bases, and 10 bases separated the two germline ends. Looked up from germline, CDR1 is LNHDA and CDR2 is SQIVND (reference sequence). CDR3 length: 12 amino acids. This CDR3 is CASSTPGLPLHF. The DNA of the CDR3 is TGTGCCAGTAGTACACCGGGACTACCCCTCCACTTT.

Only a few counts were recorded for this clone. The gene calls are TRBV30 and TRBJ1-2; a possible D gene is TRBD1 (6 bases). CDR3 length equals 15 residues. With 0 bases removed from V and 11 bases from J, the gap between germline ends came to 22 bases. Germline V gene lookup returns CDR1 GTSNPN and CDR2 SVGIG (reference sequence). CDR3 sequence reads: CAWSVGAGTTLAYTF. Here the CDR3 DNA reads TGTGCCTGGAGTGTGGGGGCAGGGACAACTCTCGCTTACACCTTC.

The gene calls are TRBV2 and TRBJ1-4; D uncertain. CDR3 length: 12 amino acids. Germline assignment: CDR1 SNHLY and CDR2 FYNNEI. The germline V and J ends were trimmed by 8 bases and 3 bases, with 7 bases remaining between them. In DNA form, the CDR3 reads TGTGCCAGCGGAGGGTCTAATGAAAAACTGTTTTTT. It encodes CASGGSNEKLFF. Drawing the rest from reference TRBV2 and TRBJ1-4, the complete variable domain is EPEVTQTPSHQVTQMGQEVILRCVPISNHLYFYWYRQILGQKVEFLVSFYNNEISEKSEIFDDQFSVERPDGSNFTLKIRSTKLEDSAMYFCASGGSNEKLFFGSGTQLSVL.

The chain recombines TRBV27 with TRBJ1-1; perhaps TRBD1 as D (5 bases). Trimming took off 5 bases at V and 1 base at J, with 11 bases between the two ends. Germline loops: CDR1 MNHEY, CDR2 SMNVEV (reference sequence). The length of the CDR3 is 14 residues. The CDR3, as DNA: TGTGCCAGCAGTCCTACAGGCCCGAACACTGAAGCTTTCTTT. Protein sequence: CASSPTGPNTEAFF.

The chain uses TRBV3-1 (or the pseudogene TRBV3-2) and TRBJ2-5, with D maybe TRBD1 (5 bases). CDR1 LGHDT and CDR2 YNNKEL come from the germline V gene (reference sequence). Trimming removed 2 bases at V and 5 bases at J, with 12 bases between. The CDR3 runs to 14 residues. The DNA for the CDR3 is TGTGCCAGCAGCCAAAGTGGGGCCCGGGAGACCCAGTACTTC. It specifies CASSQSGARETQYF.

The V and J genes are TRBV11-2 and TRBJ1-2; 7 positions agree with TRBD1. The CDR3 covers 15 residues. V was clipped by 6 bases and J by 4 bases; unmatched bases: 11. Per the germline V gene, CDR1 is SGHAT and CDR2 is FQNNGV. The DNA of the CDR3 is TGTGCCAGCAGTATCCCGGGACAGATACTCTATGGCTACACCTTC. Protein product: CASSIPGQILYGYTF.

This clone was detected a few times. The CDR3 DNA follows: TGTGCCAGCAGCCAAGAGGGCAGGTACTATGGCTACACCTTC. It specifies CASSQEGRYYGYTF. J is TRBJ1-2 and V is TRBV3-1 (or the pseudogene TRBV3-2); D remains unclear. With 0 bases removed from V and 3 bases from J, the gap between germline ends came to 8 bases. This CDR3 is 14 amino acids long. CDR1 is LGHDT and CDR2 is YNNKEL in the germline V gene (reference sequence).

This clone was seen just once. This rearrangement joins TRBV5-1 to TRBJ2-7; 7 bases fit TRBD1. In germline, CDR1 is SGHRS, CDR2 YFSETQ. The CDR3 sequence is 14 residues long. J gave up 3 bases and V 0 bases, and 3 bases lay outside the gene matches. CDR3 coding DNA: TGCGCCAGCAGCTTGGGGGGGACAGTCTACGAGCAGTACTTC. Translated: CASSLGGTVYEQYF.

V gene TRBV29-1 combines with J gene TRBJ2-2, with 9 bases identical to TRBD2. The V segment lost 5 bases and the J segment 0 bases; nucleotides outside the gene matches: 1. Germline CDR1 reads SQVTM; CDR2 reads ANQGSEA. The CDR3 spans 14 residues. CDR3 region: CSVQRGANTGELFF. CDR3 coding DNA: TGCAGCGTTCAGCGGGGGGCGAACACCGGGGAGCTGTTTTTT.

Many counts were recorded for this clone. J is TRBJ1-6 and V is TRBV18; D uncertain. V lost 1 base, J lost 8 bases, and 3 bases lay in between. The CDR3 length is 12 residues. Germline V CDR1 and CDR2: KGHSH, LQKENI. This CDR3 is CASSPQHSPLHF. DNA of the CDR3: TGTGCCAGCTCACCACAGCATTCACCCCTCCACTTT.